The rows below give T cell receptor beta chains drawn from one sample of a study of beta chain features in type 1 diabetes. This table comes from immunoSEQ multiplex PCR, and its TCRdb copy is limited to in-frame clones, with some not included. The sample lists 130,000 to 150,000 clones; about 51% were seen once. Sequencing was done on a sample of Tregs from blood. These TCRs come from a man aged 18 to 35 in good health. Both conserved end residues are part of each CDR3.

TRBV27	TRBJ2-3	CASSNREGGTDTQYF
TRBV7-6	TRBJ2-7	CASSQKRLYEQYF
TRBV7-9	TRBJ2-1	CASSLVEGWDEQFF
TRBV18	TRBJ1-1	CASSPTGETSRAFF
TRBV27	TRBJ1-1	CASSPLGQGETEAFF
TRBV28	TRBJ2-7	CASSWGLAGTYEQYF
TRBV5-1	TRBJ2-5	CASSLAGGSGETQYF
TRBV5-1	TRBJ2-3	CASSWQGQSTDTQYF
TRBV5-1	TRBJ2-7	CASSVPRQGNYEQYF
TRBV30	TRBJ1-1	CAWATGVNTEAFF
TRBV30	TRBJ2-3	CAWSLRTGMVITDTQYF
TRBV18	TRBJ2-7	CASSPQGGLGGYEQYF
TRBV7-2	TRBJ2-1	CASLPTSGRDEQFF
TRBV25-1	TRBJ2-1	CASSEWTGQGFYNEQFF
TRBV5-1	TRBJ1-2	CASSLAGAKGYTF
TRBV6-6	TRBJ2-2	CASKSWAANTGELFF
TRBV28	TRBJ2-1	CASSEGASDYNEQFF
TRBV6-5	TRBJ2-7	CASSSPGQGAYEQYF
TRBV5-1	TRBJ1-6	CASSLRNGGTSGSPLHF
TRBV6-4	TRBJ2-3	CASRREGGTDTQYF
TRBV28	TRBJ2-2	CASSPPRRRAGELFF
TRBV19	TRBJ2-7	CASSIPGGWQYF
TRBV4-2	TRBJ1-2	CASSQNRGSYYGYTF
TRBV18	TRBJ2-7	CASSPRGLAGAGRYEQYF
TRBV6-5	TRBJ2-4	CAVGLLGAKNIQYF
TRBV7-3	TRBJ2-3	CARPIAGGLTDTQYF
TRBV28	TRBJ2-2	CASSQLAGRSPGELFF
TRBV7-7	TRBJ2-5	CASSPVLAGRETQYF
TRBV5-1	TRBJ1-2	CASSWRDRDRGLWGYTF
TRBV28	TRBJ2-7	CATSTGLYEQYF
TRBV27	TRBJ2-7	CASSRLAGGYEQYF